This T cell receptor beta chain was sequenced during a study of T cell changes during pregnancy in multiple sclerosis. Trimming at V came to 5 bases and at J to 5 bases, leaving 14 bases not matched to a gene. Germline assignment: CDR1 LGHNA and CDR2 YSLEER. The length of the CDR3 is 17 residues. The repertoire was sequenced with immunoSEQ multiplex PCR; TCRdb's copy has only in-frame clones and lacks some. This table holds 25,000 to 35,000 clones, 90% found once. This clone was seen a single time. The clonotype comes from a female donor with multiple sclerosis, enrolled in a pregnancy study. Sequencing was performed on CD8+ T cells from peripheral blood mononuclear cells, taken in the second trimester of pregnancy. The chain employs TRBV4-3 and TRBJ2-3, with 9 bases fitting TRBD1. For the CDR3, the DNA is TGCGCCAGCAGCGACTGGCCGGGACAGGGTTTCAGAGATACGCAGTATTTT. Protein product: CASSDWPGQGFRDTQYF.